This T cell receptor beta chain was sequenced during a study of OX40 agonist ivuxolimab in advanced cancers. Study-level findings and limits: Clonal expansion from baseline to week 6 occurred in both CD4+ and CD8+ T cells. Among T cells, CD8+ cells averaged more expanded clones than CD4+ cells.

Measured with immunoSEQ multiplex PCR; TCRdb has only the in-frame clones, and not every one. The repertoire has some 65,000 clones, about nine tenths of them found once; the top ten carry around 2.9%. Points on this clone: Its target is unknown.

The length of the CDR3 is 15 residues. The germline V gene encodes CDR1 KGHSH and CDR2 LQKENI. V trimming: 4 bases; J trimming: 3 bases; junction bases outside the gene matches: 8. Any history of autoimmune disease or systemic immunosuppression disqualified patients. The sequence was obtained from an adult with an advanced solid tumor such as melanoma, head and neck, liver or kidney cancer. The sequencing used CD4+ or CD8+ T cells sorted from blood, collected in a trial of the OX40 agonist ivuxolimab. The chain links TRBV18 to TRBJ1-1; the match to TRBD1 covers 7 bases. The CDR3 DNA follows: TGTGCCAGCTCACGACCGACAGGGCCCCACACTGAAGCTTTCTTT. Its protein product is CASSRPTGPHTEAFF.